The T cell receptor beta chain under discussion was sequenced for a study of OX40 agonist ivuxolimab in advanced cancers. Here immunoSEQ multiplex PCR was the method, and the copy in TCRdb shows in-frame clones only, minus some. This sample carries roughly 77,000 clones, approximately 92% of them seen once, and the ten largest clones take 0.53%. V dropped 2 bases and J dropped 3; count of bases not matched to a gene: 14. The CDR3 totals 19 residues. Per the germline V gene, CDR1 is SGHAT and CDR2 is FQNNGV. The input for sequencing was CD4+ or CD8+ T cells sorted from blood, taken in a trial of the OX40 agonist ivuxolimab. This chain joins TRBV11-2 and TRBJ1-3, with 9 bases fitting TRBD1. This sequence originates from an adult with an advanced solid tumor such as melanoma, head and neck, liver or kidney cancer. CDR3: CASSLWAPFLDRGGNTIYF. The CDR3 bases are TGTGCCAGCAGCTTATGGGCCCCGTTTCTGGACAGGGGTGGAAACACCATATATTTT.